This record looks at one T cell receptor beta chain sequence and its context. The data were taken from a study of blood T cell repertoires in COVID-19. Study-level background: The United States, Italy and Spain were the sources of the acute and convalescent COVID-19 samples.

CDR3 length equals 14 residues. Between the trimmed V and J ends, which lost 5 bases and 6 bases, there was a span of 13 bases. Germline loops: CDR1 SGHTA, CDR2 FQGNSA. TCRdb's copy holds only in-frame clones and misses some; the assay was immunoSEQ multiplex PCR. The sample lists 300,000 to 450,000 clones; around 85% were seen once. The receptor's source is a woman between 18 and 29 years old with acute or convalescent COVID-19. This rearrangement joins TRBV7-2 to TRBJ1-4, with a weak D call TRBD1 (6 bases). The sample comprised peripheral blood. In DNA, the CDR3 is TGTGCCAGCAGCCCCCTCCCAGGGGATGAAAAACTGTTTTTT. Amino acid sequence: CASSPLPGDEKLFF.